The present TCR beta chain was sequenced within a study of memory CD4+ T cells and cytomegalovirus serostatus (dated by TCRdb to about 2019). About the study as a whole: The cohort included approximately 35 healthy adults from Belgium, of whom 9 were CMV seropositive and approximately 24 were CMV seronegative. CD4+ memory TCRbeta repertoires of a Belgian cohort with known cytomegalovirus serostatus were sequenced in order to replicate a published TCR-based CMV serostatus classifier. The paper's findings and limits, for the study overall: A median bootstrapped AUC of around 0.95 with a 95% CI of 0.76-1.00 was achieved on the Belgian cohort by the original-framework classifier. The results were interpreted as suggesting that the CMV-associated TCR signature is largely present in the CD4+ memory repertoire. Unlike the original study, which covered naive and memory CD4+ and CD8+ populations, the Belgian study sequenced only CD4+CD45RO+ memory cells. For predicting CMV serostatus, the median bootstrapped AUC was about 0.95 using the original framework and almost 0.93 using a US-trained random forest. Of more than 150 previously reported CMV-associated TCRbeta sequences, about 72 appeared in the CD4+ memory repertoires, each in one to five individuals.

Concerning this clone itself: It lacks a known antigen. Per-base quality was not reported, and no clone a single base away is much larger than it.

Trimming removed 3 bases from V and 4 bases from J, leaving 7 bases between the germline ends. Based on the germline V gene, the CDR1 and CDR2 sequences are MDHEN and SYDVKM. Counted from cysteine to phenylalanine, this CDR3 has 13 amino acids. The kept DNA is CDR3 alone, 39 bases in frame from the first base. A FACSAria II was used to sort memory CD4+ T cells, defined as single viable CD3+CD4+CD8-CD45RO+ cells. CMV serostatus was assessed using a Roche Elecsys assay, by which serum IgG against CMV pp150, pp28, p38 and p52 was detected. Following thawing, total CD4+ T cells were enriched through positive selection using CD4 magnetic microbeads. The samples came from a separate study whose specific focus was interrogating the CD4+ T cell memory repertoire. Peripheral blood mononuclear cells were isolated and cryopreserved according to standard operating procedures, and serum was kept at -80 degrees C. CD3-PerCP (BW264/56), CD4-APC (RPA-T4), CD45RO-PE (UCHT1) and CD8-Pacific Orange (3B5) antibodies were used for staining, and non-viable cells were excluded with Sytox blue.

The Quick-DNA Microprep Kit was used to extract genomic DNA from the sorted cells. TCRbeta DNA was amplified with the immunoSEQ hsTCRbeta kit following the manufacturer's protocol. An Illumina MiSeq instrument was used to sequence the TCRbeta libraries. The authors' analysis ran thus. Following removal of out-of-frame sequences, 2.3 million or so distinct TCRbeta sequences were retained, with an average of roughly 70,000 per individual. Two values were used to score each individual: the count of under 200 previously reported CMV-associated TCRbeta sequences and the total count of productive distinct TCRbeta sequences. A beta-binomial model was reimplemented in Python, and scikit-learn random forests with default parameters were trained on data from the US cohort. Classifier performance on the Belgian cohort was summarized as median AUC with percentile confidence intervals over 10,000 bootstrap iterations. TCRdb limited this immuneACCESS table to in-frame rearrangements with V and J called. A share of clones is missing; checked studies link under half to unresolved V genes, and the rest is unexplained. That table is the source of V, J and clone size, and D and trimming were worked out from the DNA. The sample has roughly 42,000 clones on record, approximately 80% of them singletons. The ten top clones hold less than 0.6% of the sample.

This clonotype originated in an adult in good health and CMV-seronegative. This chain joins TRBV28 to TRBJ1-5; the D gene cannot be resolved reliably. The sequenced material came from memory CD4+ T cells from blood. The nucleotide sequence reads as follows: TGTGCCAGCAGTTTTAGCAGAAATCAGCCCCAGCATTTT. Its protein reads: CASSFSRNQPQHF.